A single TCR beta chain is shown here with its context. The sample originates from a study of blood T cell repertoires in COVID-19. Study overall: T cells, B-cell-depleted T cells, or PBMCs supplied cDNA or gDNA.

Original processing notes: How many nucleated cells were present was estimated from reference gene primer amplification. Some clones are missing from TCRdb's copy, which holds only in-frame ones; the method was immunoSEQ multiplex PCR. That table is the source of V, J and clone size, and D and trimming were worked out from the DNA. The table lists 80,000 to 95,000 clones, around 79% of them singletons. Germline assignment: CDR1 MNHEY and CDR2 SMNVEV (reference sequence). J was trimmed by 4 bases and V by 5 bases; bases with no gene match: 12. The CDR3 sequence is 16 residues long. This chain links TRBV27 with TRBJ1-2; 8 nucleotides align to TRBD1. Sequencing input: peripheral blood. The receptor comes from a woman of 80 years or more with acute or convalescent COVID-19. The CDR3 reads CASSHLSTGDLYGYTF. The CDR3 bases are TGTGCCAGCAGTCACCTCTCGACAGGGGACCTCTATGGCTACACCTTC.